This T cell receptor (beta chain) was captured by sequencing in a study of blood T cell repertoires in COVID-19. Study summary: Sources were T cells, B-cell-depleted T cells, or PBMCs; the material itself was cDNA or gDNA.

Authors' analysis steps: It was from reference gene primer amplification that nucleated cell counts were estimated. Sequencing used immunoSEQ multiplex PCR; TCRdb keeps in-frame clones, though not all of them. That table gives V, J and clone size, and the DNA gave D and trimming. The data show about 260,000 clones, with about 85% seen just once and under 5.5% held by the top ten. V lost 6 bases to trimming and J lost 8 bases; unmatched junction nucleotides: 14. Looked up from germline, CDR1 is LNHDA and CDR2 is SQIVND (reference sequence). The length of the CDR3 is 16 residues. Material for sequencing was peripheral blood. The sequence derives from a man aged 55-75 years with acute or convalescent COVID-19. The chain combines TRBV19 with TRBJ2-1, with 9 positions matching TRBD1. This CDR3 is CASRWDGTGMRYEQFF. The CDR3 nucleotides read TGTGCCAGTAGGTGGGATGGGACAGGGATGCGCTATGAGCAGTTCTTC.